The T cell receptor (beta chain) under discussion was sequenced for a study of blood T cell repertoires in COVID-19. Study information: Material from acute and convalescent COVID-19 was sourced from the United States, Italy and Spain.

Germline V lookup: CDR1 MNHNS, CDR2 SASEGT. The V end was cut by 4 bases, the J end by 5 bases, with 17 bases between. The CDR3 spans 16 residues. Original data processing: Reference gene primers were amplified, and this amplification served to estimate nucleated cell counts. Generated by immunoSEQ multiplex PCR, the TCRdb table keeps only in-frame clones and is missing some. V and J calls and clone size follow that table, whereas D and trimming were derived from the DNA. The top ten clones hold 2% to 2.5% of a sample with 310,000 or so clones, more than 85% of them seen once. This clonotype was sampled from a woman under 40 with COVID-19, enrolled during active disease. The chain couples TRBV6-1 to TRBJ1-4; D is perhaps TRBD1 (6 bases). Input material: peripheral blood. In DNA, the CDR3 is TGTGCCAGCAGTGGATTCGTAGGGGGGGCGAATGAAAAACTGTTTTTT. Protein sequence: CASSGFVGGANEKLFF.